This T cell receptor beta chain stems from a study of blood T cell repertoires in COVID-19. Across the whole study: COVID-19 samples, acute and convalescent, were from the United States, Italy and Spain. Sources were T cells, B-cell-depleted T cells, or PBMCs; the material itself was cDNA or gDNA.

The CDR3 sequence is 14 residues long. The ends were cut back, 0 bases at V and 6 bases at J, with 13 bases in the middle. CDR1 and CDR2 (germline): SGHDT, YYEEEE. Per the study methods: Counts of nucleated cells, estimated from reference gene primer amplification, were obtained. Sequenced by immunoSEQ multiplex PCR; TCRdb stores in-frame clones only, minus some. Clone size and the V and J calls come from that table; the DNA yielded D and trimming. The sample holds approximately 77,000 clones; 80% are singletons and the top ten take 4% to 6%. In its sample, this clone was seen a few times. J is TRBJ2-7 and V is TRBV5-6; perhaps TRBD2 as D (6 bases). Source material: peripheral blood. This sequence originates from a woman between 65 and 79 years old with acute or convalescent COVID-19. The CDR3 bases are TGTGCCAGCAGCTTGGGTGGAGGGGAGGCCGAGCAGTACTTC. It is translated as CASSLGGGEAEQYF.